These 22 T cell receptor beta chains share one sample of origin, sequenced in a study of T-cell reconstitution after alpha-beta-depleted transplantation in children. Construction of the TCRbeta library involved unique molecular identifiers. TCRdb re-analysed the PCR reads in MiXCR, keeping a single row per CDR3 protein. This table has 400,000 to 550,000 distinct CDR3 sequences, roughly a tenth appearing once. The specimen was PBMCs, collected before TCRalphabeta/CD19-depleted stem cell transplant. These receptors came from a child aged 2-15 years with inherited bone marrow failure, due to receive a stem cell transplant.

This clonotype was seen repeatedly, ten times or more. The chain is built from TRBV20-1 and TRBJ2-1, with 8 bases identical to TRBD1. Losses at the gene ends were 8 bases for V and 4 bases for J; bases not matched to a gene: 16. This CDR3 comprises 16 residues. From germline, CDR1 is DFQATT and CDR2 SNEGSKA (reference sequence). The CDR3 DNA follows: TGCAGTCCCTCTGGTGATCCCAGGGGGCCGTACAATGAGCAGTTCTTC. Translation gives CSPSGDPRGPYNEQFF.

This clonotype occurred many times. The chain recombines TRBV29-1 with TRBJ2-7; 9 bases fit TRBD1. CDR3 length equals 13 residues. V shed 4 bases and J 7 bases; nucleotides not matched to a gene: 8. CDR1 SQVTM and CDR2 ANQGSEA come from the germline V gene. The CDR3 DNA follows: TGCAGCGTTGGGACAGGGGATTTTGGTGAGCAGTACTTC. This codes for CSVGTGDFGEQYF.

This clonotype was counted at least ten times. The chain combines TRBV20-1 with TRBJ2-5; 7 bases line up with TRBD2. With 1 base clipped from V and 1 base from J, the junction kept 6 bases outside the gene matches. CDR3 length: 15 residues. Looked up from germline, CDR1 is DFQATT and CDR2 is SNEGSKA (reference sequence). Here the CDR3 DNA reads TGCAGTGCTAGAGGGCGGGAGCGGACCCAAGAGACCCAGTACTTC. Translating gives CSARGRERTQETQYF.

In its sample, this clonotype was seen many times. The chain is built from TRBV6-5 and TRBJ2-3; D unclear. The ends were cut back, 2 bases at V and 6 bases at J, with 9 bases in the middle. Germline loops: CDR1 MNHEY, CDR2 SVGAGI. The CDR3 loop spans 13 amino acids. The DNA for the CDR3 is TGTGCCAGCAGTTACGACCCATGGGATACGCAGTATTTT. It specifies CASSYDPWDTQYF.

This clonotype was counted many times. The V and J genes are TRBV4-1 and TRBJ2-1, with a possible D match to TRBD1 (6 bases). Trimming left V 6 bases short and J 7 bases short, with 10 bases between. Germline V gives CDR1 MGHRA, CDR2 YSYEKL. This CDR3 spans 12 amino acids. Here the CDR3 DNA reads TGCGCCAGCAGTATAGGGACAAATGAGCAGTTCTTC. Protein product: CASSIGTNEQFF.

This clonotype was seen repeatedly, ten times or more. This chain joins TRBV27 and TRBJ1-6; D is unresolved. Germline CDR1 and CDR2: MNHEY and SMNVEV (reference sequence). V lost 4 bases, J lost 10 bases, and 11 bases lay in between. This CDR3 is built from 13 residues. CDR3 sequence: CASSYWGRSPLHF. In DNA, the CDR3 is TGTGCCAGCAGTTATTGGGGTAGATCACCCCTCCACTTT.

In its sample, this clonotype was seen many times. The chain is built from TRBV5-1 and TRBJ2-7, with D possibly matching TRBD2 (5 bases). Trimming removed 3 bases from V and 5 bases from J, with 12 bases in between. Germline assignment: CDR1 SGHRS and CDR2 YFSETQ. This CDR3 has 13 amino acids. The CDR3 sequence is CASSWTHLDEQYF. The DNA of the CDR3 is TGCGCCAGCAGCTGGACTCATTTGGACGAGCAGTACTTC.

This clonotype was counted ten times or more. CDR3 nucleotides: TGCGCCAGCAGCTTGGAATATGGTCTGGGGGCTTTCTTT. Its translation is CASSLEYGLGAFF. The chain recombines TRBV5-1 with TRBJ1-1; no definite D call. Deletions cut 0 bases from V and 11 bases from J, with 14 bases between. The CDR3 is made up of 13 amino acids. From germline, CDR1 is SGHRS and CDR2 YFSETQ.

This clonotype was seen ten or more times. The chain is built from TRBV5-1 and TRBJ2-1; TRBD2 matches 8 bases. CDR1 SGHRS and CDR2 YFSETQ come from the germline V gene. J lost 8 bases, V lost 4 bases, and 14 bases had no gene match. CDR3 length: 16 residues. The CDR3 DNA reads as TGCGCCAGCAGCGGGGGGCCAGCGGGGGACTCGGATGAGCAGTTCTTC. Residues: CASSGGPAGDSDEQFF.

This clonotype has just a few counts. The rearrangement uses TRBV27 and TRBJ1-6; D not resolved. The CDR3 length is 13 residues. Looked up from germline, CDR1 is MNHEY and CDR2 is SMNVEV (reference sequence). V lost 3 bases and J lost 9, with 9 bases in between. The CDR3 DNA reads TGTGCCAGCAGTTTGGCGGTTTCTTCACCCCTCCACTTT. This sequence encodes CASSLAVSSPLHF.

This clonotype was recorded at least ten times. The chain has TRBV5-1 and TRBJ2-3; maybe TRBD2 (6 bases). Germline CDR1 reads SGHRS; CDR2 reads YFSETQ. CDR3 length equals 15 residues. The V gene lost 3 bases and the J gene lost 5 bases, with 16 bases spanning the gap. The CDR3 DNA sequence: TGCGCCAGCAGCTGGGAGCGGAGGGAGATAGATACGCAGTATTTT. The encoded protein is CASSWERREIDTQYF.

This clonotype has at least ten counts. This chain links TRBV29-1 with TRBJ2-3; the D is unclear. Germline CDR1 reads SQVTM; CDR2 reads ANQGSEA. V was clipped by 0 bases and J by 1 base, with 5 bases between them. The CDR3 spans 13 residues. The CDR3 spells CSVEDPGTDTQYF. In DNA form, the CDR3 reads TGCAGCGTTGAAGATCCGGGCACAGATACGCAGTATTTT.

Ten or more counts support this clonotype. This sequence joins TRBV6-5 and TRBJ2-7, with TRBD2 matching 13 bases. CDR1 and CDR2 (germline): MNHEY, SVGAGI. Unmatched junction bases numbered 4, after V lost 4 bases and J lost 4 bases. This CDR3 region has 15 residues. CDR3 coding DNA: TGTGCCAGCAGTTCCGGGACTAGCGGGACTTACGAGCAGTACTTC. Its protein is CASSSGTSGTYEQYF.

This clonotype was counted ten times or more. This sequence joins TRBV7-2 and TRBJ2-7, with a possible D match to TRBD2 (5 bases). V was cut by 1 base and J by 4 bases, with 14 bases left in between. The CDR3 sequence is 15 residues long. The germline CDR1 and CDR2 sequences are SGHTA and FQGNSA. CDR3 coding DNA: TGTGCCAGCAGCTTAGGTGGTAGCGTTGAATACGAGCAGTACTTC. This encodes CASSLGGSVEYEQYF.

There are many counts of this clonotype. This chain joins TRBV4-1 and TRBJ1-4; 7 bases line up with TRBD1. Germline CDR1 is MGHRA and CDR2 is YSYEKL. The CDR3 is 17 amino acids. V lost 2 bases to trimming and J lost 5 bases; unmatched junction nucleotides: 11. CDR3 amino acids: CASSQFGVYRGNEKLFF. The CDR3 bases are TGCGCCAGCAGCCAATTCGGTGTCTACAGGGGAAATGAAAAACTGTTTTTT.

This clonotype was detected many times. This chain connects TRBV5-1 to TRBJ2-7; D is uncertain. Trimming removed 0 bases at V and 4 bases at J, with 11 bases between. Germline CDR1 is SGHRS and CDR2 is YFSETQ. This CDR3 is built from 14 residues. The CDR3 region is CASSLEGERYEQYF. The CDR3 DNA is TGCGCCAGCAGCTTGGAAGGTGAACGGTACGAGCAGTACTTC.

This clonotype was counted ten times or more. The J gene is TRBJ2-2, the V gene TRBV12-3 or TRBV12-4; 7 nucleotides match TRBD1. The CDR3 loop spans 15 amino acids. The V gene end was trimmed by 6 bases and the J gene end by 6 bases; junction bases not matched to a gene: 10. CDR3 amino acids: CASSPATGFAGELFF. The CDR3 nucleotides are TGTGCCAGCAGCCCCGCGACAGGGTTCGCCGGGGAGCTGTTTTTT.

To note about this clonotype: Its ends do not fully match the called genes, so a read error is possible. The chain combines TRBV20-1 with TRBJ2-1; TRBD2 agrees at 10 bases. The CDR3 extends over 14 amino acids. Germline V lookup: CDR1 DFQATT, CDR2 SNEGSKA (reference sequence). The CDR3, as DNA: TGCTGTGCTAGCGGGAGAGCCTCCTACAATGAGCAGTTCTTC. This sequence encodes CCASGRASYNEQFF.

This clonotype was seen a few times. Here the CDR3 DNA reads TGTGCCATCAGTGAGTCCACGGGAGTTCCTAACGAGCAGTACTTC. It codes for CAISESTGVPNEQYF. This chain joins TRBV10-3 and TRBJ2-7, with D tentatively TRBD2 (6 bases). Germline V gives CDR1 ENHRY, CDR2 SYGVKD. Trimming took 0 bases from V and 5 from J, leaving 14 bases between them. CDR3 size: 15 residues.

This clonotype has only a few counts. The V and J genes are TRBV4-3 and TRBJ2-1, with D perhaps matching TRBD1 (5 bases). V shed 0 bases and J shed 10 bases, with 16 bases lying between them. This CDR3 region has 15 residues. The V gene's germline CDR1 is LGHNA and CDR2 YSLEER. The CDR3 here is CASSQDWQGNLEQFF. In nucleotides, the CDR3 is TGCGCCAGCAGCCAAGATTGGCAGGGCAATCTCGAGCAGTTCTTC.

There are many counts of this clonotype. This rearrangement joins TRBV10-3 to TRBJ2-1; D call uncertain. Germline V gene sequence: CDR1 ENHRY, CDR2 SYGVKD. The CDR3 is 14 amino acids. V lost 0 bases to trimming and J lost 5 bases, with 8 bases between them. DNA of the CDR3: TGTGCCATCAGTGAGTCGAGGCAGGACAATGAGCAGTTCTTC. Its protein is CAISESRQDNEQFF.

This clonotype turned up a few times. This rearrangement joins TRBV7-9 to TRBJ2-1; 11 nucleotides agree with TRBD2. This CDR3 is 14 amino acids long. Germline lookup yields CDR1 SEHNR and CDR2 FQNEAQ (reference sequence). Losses at the gene ends were 7 bases for V and 6 bases for J; bases not matched to a gene: 5. The CDR3 region is CASISGTSGNEQFF. CDR3 DNA sequence: TGTGCCAGCATCTCCGGGACTAGCGGCAATGAGCAGTTCTTC.